Each of the 28 T cell receptor beta chains below was sequenced from the same sample in a study of early T cells in non-severe SARS-CoV-2 infection. TCRdb analysed the 5' RACE reads with MiXCR anew, one entry per CDR3 protein. The table shows around 81,000 distinct CDR3 sequences, with about 14% occurring only once. The sequenced material came from whole blood. All receptors derive from an adult who was a healthcare worker with PCR-confirmed SARS-CoV-2 infection or an uninfected control (not recorded which).

The rearrangement joins TRBV5-6 to TRBJ2-1; 10 positions agree with TRBD1. The CDR3 has 18 residues. The V gene end was trimmed by 4 bases and the J gene end by 0 bases; junction bases not matched to a gene: 10. Germline loops: CDR1 SGHDT, CDR2 YYEEEE. The CDR3 DNA reads TGTGCCAGCAGCCCGGGACAGGGGCGACTTAGCTCCTACAATGAGCAGTTCTTC. Protein sequence: CASSPGQGRLSSYNEQFF. Together with reference TRBV5-6 and TRBJ2-1, the CDR3 gives the full variable domain: DAGVTQSPTHLIKTRGQQVTLRCSPKSGHDTVSWYQQALGQGPQFIFQYYEEEERQRGNFPDRFSGHQFPNYSSELNVNALLLGDSALYLCASSPGQGRLSSYNEQFFGPGTRLTVL.

A few counts support this clonotype. V and J are TRBV4-1 and TRBJ1-6; no reliable D call. CDR3 length: 13 amino acids. The V end was cut by 4 bases, the J end by 8 bases, with 9 bases between. CDR1 and CDR2 (germline): MGHRA, YSYEKL. In DNA form, the CDR3 reads TGCGCCAGCAGCCTCCGTGAGGATTCACCCCTCCACTTT. Translation: CASSLREDSPLHF.

This clonotype came up a few times. The chain recombines TRBV7-2 with TRBJ1-2; 7 positions match TRBD1. Germline CDR1 reads SGHTA; CDR2 reads FQGNSA. The V gene end was trimmed by 0 bases and the J gene end by 7 bases; junction bases not matched to a gene: 2. The CDR3 is 13 amino acids. The CDR3: CASSLATGVGYTF. The CDR3 nucleotides read TGTGCCAGCAGCTTAGCTACAGGGGTTGGCTACACCTTC.

Ten or more counts support this clonotype. The chain uses TRBV3-1 and TRBJ2-1; D gene unclear. This CDR3 is built from 14 residues. Germline assignment: CDR1 LGHDT and CDR2 YNNKEL (reference sequence). V was pared by 0 bases and J by 5 bases, with 8 bases between. The CDR3, as DNA: TGTGCCAGCAGCCAAGAGGGGTCCAACAATGAGCAGTTCTTC. Residues: CASSQEGSNNEQFF.

The rearrangement links TRBV12-3 or TRBV12-4 to TRBJ2-6, with a tentative D call TRBD2 (5 bases). V gave up 7 bases and J gave up 0 bases, with 10 bases separating them. The CDR3 totals 15 residues. In DNA, the CDR3 is TGTGCCAGCATCCACGGAGGCTCTGGGGCCAACGTCCTGACTTTC. This translates into CASIHGGSGANVLTF.

This sequence joins TRBV5-1 and TRBJ1-1; TRBD1 matches at 12 bases. In germline, CDR1 is SGHRS, CDR2 YFSETQ. V lost 8 bases, J lost 1 base, and 9 bases stayed unmatched. The CDR3 covers 16 residues. CDR3 amino acids: CASLRDRGRGNTEAFF. In nucleotides, the CDR3 is TGCGCCAGTCTACGGGACAGGGGGCGCGGGAACACTGAAGCTTTCTTT.

This clonotype was counted only a few times. The J gene is TRBJ2-2, the V gene TRBV11-2; D unclear. V was clipped by 5 bases and J by 4 bases, with 8 bases between them. This CDR3 is 13 amino acids long. In germline, CDR1 is SGHAT, CDR2 FQNNGV. In DNA, the CDR3 is TGTGCCAGCAGCCTCAGAGCCACCGGGGAGCTGTTTTTT. Protein: CASSLRATGELFF.

The sample holds a few counts of this clonotype. The rearrangement joins TRBV13 to TRBJ1-1; TRBD1 agrees at 8 bases. Germline V CDR1 and CDR2: PRHDT, FYEKMQ (reference sequence). V was clipped by 6 bases and J by 0 bases; unmatched bases: 9. This CDR3 spans 16 amino acids. This CDR3 reads CASRFGQGRLNTEAFF. The DNA for the CDR3 is TGTGCCAGCAGATTTGGACAGGGAAGATTGAACACTGAAGCTTTCTTT.

This clonotype showed up just a few times. The rearrangement joins TRBV20-1 to TRBJ2-1; no clear D. Trimming left V 6 bases short and J 1 base short, with 7 bases between. CDR1 DFQATT and CDR2 SNEGSKA come from the germline V gene (reference sequence). The CDR3 consists of 12 residues. The CDR3 loop is CSADPSYNEQFF. As DNA, the CDR3 is TGCAGTGCGGACCCATCCTACAATGAGCAGTTCTTC.

This clonotype appeared many times. This chain joins TRBV10-3 and TRBJ1-5; D unresolved. CDR1 and CDR2 (germline): ENHRY, SYGVKD. Trimming pared 0 bases from V and 7 bases from J, leaving 7 bases between. This CDR3 is 13 amino acids long. This CDR3 reads CAISESERQPQHF. For the CDR3, the DNA is TGTGCCATCAGTGAGTCGGAACGGCAGCCCCAGCATTTT.

The chain has TRBV6-5 and TRBJ2-5, with unresolved D. This CDR3 is 13 amino acids long. V was clipped by 6 bases and J by 5 bases, with 13 bases between them. Germline-derived CDR1 and CDR2 are MNHEY and SVGAGI. CDR3 sequence: CASSPDFGETQYF. The DNA for the CDR3 is TGTGCCAGCAGCCCCGATTTCGGGGAGACCCAGTACTTC.

This clonotype has more than one count but fewer than ten. The chain carries TRBV6-2 or TRBV6-3 and TRBJ1-1; 10 bases match TRBD1. CDR1 and CDR2 (germline): MNHEY, SVGEGT. The CDR3 is made up of 17 amino acids. Losses at the gene ends were 4 bases for V and 6 bases for J; bases not matched to a gene: 14. CDR3 region: CASSSTAIGQGVAEAFF. CDR3 in DNA: TGTGCCAGCAGTTCCACAGCGATTGGACAGGGGGTCGCTGAAGCTTTCTTT.

The V call is TRBV14, the J call TRBJ1-1; no reliable D call. CDR3 length: 13 residues. Germline V gives CDR1 SGHDN, CDR2 FVKESK. The V and J ends lost 6 bases and 10 bases respectively, with 18 bases between them. This CDR3 reads CASSAGFGVRAFF. CDR3 in DNA: TGTGCCAGCAGTGCGGGGTTCGGAGTTCGAGCTTTCTTT.

This clonotype occurred many times. V gene TRBV4-2 combines with J gene TRBJ1-1; D gene uncertain. The V end was cut by 2 bases, the J end by 1 base, with 17 bases between. Germline V CDR1 and CDR2: LGHNA, YNFKEQ. This CDR3 contains 17 residues. The CDR3 loop reads CASSQNWVLIWNTEAFF. The CDR3 nucleotides are TGTGCCAGCAGCCAAAACTGGGTCCTCATTTGGAACACTGAAGCTTTCTTT.

CDR3 region: CASTPGLGLYEQYF. The CDR3 DNA reads TGTGCCAGCACACCAGGGTTAGGTTTGTACGAGCAGTACTTC. The chain couples TRBV6-5 to TRBJ2-7, with D perhaps TRBD1 (5 bases). The CDR3 sequence is 14 residues long. V shed 7 bases and J shed 4 bases, with 17 bases lying between them. Germline lookup yields CDR1 MNHEY and CDR2 SVGAGI.

This clonotype has just a few counts. The rearrangement uses TRBV18 and TRBJ2-4; D is possibly TRBD1 (6 bases). V was trimmed by 4 bases and J by 6 bases, leaving 16 bases between them. The CDR3 extends over 15 amino acids. Per germline, CDR1 KGHSH and CDR2 LQKENI. The CDR3 loop is CASSRAQGERNIQYF. The CDR3 DNA is TGTGCCAGCTCACGGGCACAGGGAGAGAGAAACATTCAGTACTTC.

This clonotype occurred many times. The gene calls are TRBV29-1 and TRBJ1-2; D possibly corresponds to TRBD1 (5 bases). Per germline, CDR1 SQVTM and CDR2 ANQGSEA. This CDR3 spans 11 amino acids. Trimming removed 6 bases at V and 7 bases at J, with 12 bases between. CDR3: CSVAGTVGYTF. The CDR3 DNA is TGCAGCGTGGCAGGGACGGTTGGCTACACCTTC. Based on the CDR3 plus reference TRBV29-1 and TRBJ1-2, the full variable domain is SAVISQKPSRDICQRGTSLTIQCQVDSQVTMMFWYRQQPGQSLTLIATANQGSEATYESGFVIDKFPISRPNLTFSTLTVSNMSPEDSSIYLCSVAGTVGYTFGSGTRLTVV.

In this sample, this clonotype turned up a few times. The CDR3 DNA reads as TGTGCCAGCAGTTACGGGCAGGGTGGGGCTTTCTTT. This encodes CASSYGQGGAFF. The chain combines TRBV6-5 with TRBJ1-1; a weak D match, TRBD1 (5 bases). Trimming took off 2 bases at V and 11 bases at J, with 12 bases between the two ends. The CDR3 loop spans 12 amino acids. Per germline, CDR1 MNHEY and CDR2 SVGAGI.

The table lists this clonotype with many counts. This chain links TRBV29-1 with TRBJ2-5; 11 bases are a match to TRBD2. The CDR3 is 14 residues long. Germline CDR1 SQVTM, CDR2 ANQGSEA. Unmatched junction bases numbered 3, after V lost 2 bases and J lost 4 bases. CDR3: CSVETSGGPETQYF. The CDR3 coding sequence is TGCAGCGTTGAAACTAGCGGGGGCCCAGAGACCCAGTACTTC. Full variable domain (remainder filled in from reference TRBV29-1 and TRBJ2-5): SAVISQKPSRDICQRGTSLTIQCQVDSQVTMMFWYRQQPGQSLTLIATANQGSEATYESGFVIDKFPISRPNLTFSTLTVSNMSPEDSSIYLCSVETSGGPETQYFGPGTRLLVL.

The chain carries TRBV9 and TRBJ2-1, with D possibly being TRBD2 (6 bases). Germline V gene sequence: CDR1 SGDLS, CDR2 YYNGEE. The CDR3 has 16 residues. The V and J ends lost 2 bases and 1 base respectively, with 13 bases between them. The CDR3 loop reads CASSVRGTQSYNEQFF. The DNA of the CDR3 is TGTGCCAGCAGCGTCCGCGGGACTCAGTCCTACAATGAGCAGTTCTTC.

This clonotype has just a few counts. This chain links TRBV5-4 with TRBJ2-5, with D possibly TRBD2 on 6 matching bases. Germline V lookup: CDR1 SGHNT, CDR2 YYREEE (reference sequence). This CDR3 has 16 residues. The germline V and J ends were trimmed by 2 bases and 5 bases, with 19 bases remaining between them. The CDR3, as DNA: TGTGCCAGCAGCTTTGACGGGGCACCCCGGGGGGAGACCCAGTACTTC. Its protein product is CASSFDGAPRGETQYF. Looking up the rest from reference TRBV5-4 and TRBJ2-5 gives the full variable domain: ETGVTQSPTHLIKTRGQQVTLRCSSQSGHNTVSWYQQALGQGPQFIFQYYREEENGRGNFPPRFSGLQFPNYSSELNVNALELDDSALYLCASSFDGAPRGETQYFGPGTRLLVL.

In its sample, this clonotype was seen many times. The CDR3 region is CASSLGDTETQYF. CDR3 nucleotide sequence: TGCGCCAGCAGCCTGGGAGATACAGAGACCCAGTACTTC. The chain has TRBV4-1 and TRBJ2-5; D is perhaps TRBD2 (5 bases). Germline-derived CDR1 and CDR2 are MGHRA and YSYEKL. Between the trimmed V and J ends, which lost 4 bases and 4 bases, there was a span of 10 bases. The length of the CDR3 is 13 residues.

The genes are TRBV2 and TRBJ2-4, with D possibly matching TRBD2 (5 bases). The germline gives CDR1 SNHLY, CDR2 FYNNEI. V shed 1 base and J shed 8 bases, with 12 bases lying between them. This CDR3 region has 14 residues. CDR3 protein: CASSEVLRGYIQYF. As DNA, the CDR3 is TGTGCCAGCAGTGAAGTCCTACGAGGGTACATTCAGTACTTC.

The chain employs TRBV12-3 or TRBV12-4 and TRBJ2-5, with 12 nucleotides matching TRBD2. Germline trimming cut 1 base from V and 4 bases from J; bases unmatched to any gene: 13. The CDR3 contains 19 residues. The DNA of the CDR3 is TGTGCCAGCAGTTTAGAGAGGCTAGCGGGGGGGACTCCCCGAGAGACCCAGTACTTC. Its translation: CASSLERLAGGTPRETQYF.

This clonotype has a count of ten or more. This chain joins TRBV29-1 and TRBJ2-5, with no clear D. CDR1 and CDR2 from the germline V gene are SQVTM and ANQGSEA. The CDR3 is made up of 8 amino acids. V was trimmed by 6 bases and J by 11 bases, leaving 7 bases between them. The CDR3 is CSVHGQYF. CDR3 nucleotide sequence: TGCAGCGTCCACGGACAGTACTTC. The whole variable domain, remainder taken from reference TRBV29-1 and TRBJ2-5, is SAVISQKPSRDICQRGTSLTIQCQVDSQVTMMFWYRQQPGQSLTLIATANQGSEATYESGFVIDKFPISRPNLTFSTLTVSNMSPEDSSIYLCSVHGQYFGPGTRLLVL.

This clonotype was detected many times. The chain is built from TRBV29-1 and TRBJ1-5; TRBD1 agrees at 8 bases. Germline trimming cut 6 bases from V and 6 bases from J; bases unmatched to any gene: 7. This CDR3 is 13 amino acids long. CDR1 SQVTM and CDR2 ANQGSEA come from the germline V gene. CDR3 amino acids: CSVGTGSGQPQHF. The CDR3 region has the DNA TGCAGCGTCGGGACAGGATCAGGTCAGCCCCAGCATTTT.

This clonotype was found many times. The chain employs TRBV30 and TRBJ2-3; D is unclear. This CDR3 is built from 12 residues. Between the trimmed V and J ends, which lost 1 base and 0 bases, there was a span of 2 bases. In germline, CDR1 is GTSNPN, CDR2 SVGIG (reference sequence). The CDR3, as DNA: TGTGCCTGGAGTGACAGCACAGATACGCAGTATTTT. This sequence encodes CAWSDSTDTQYF.

The table lists this clonotype with many counts. J is TRBJ2-5 and V is TRBV20-1; 7 nucleotides align to TRBD1. V was pared by 6 bases and J by 5 bases, with 12 bases of the junction left unmatched. Per germline, CDR1 DFQATT and CDR2 SNEGSKA (reference sequence). The CDR3 loop spans 14 amino acids. The CDR3 sequence is CSAQGQLSLETQYF. CDR3 nucleotides: TGCAGTGCCCAGGGACAGCTAAGTCTCGAGACCCAGTACTTC.